Reported below is one T cell receptor beta chain. The data derive from a study of cytomegalovirus exposure and HLA in healthy donors. Primers included in the PCR were 60 Vbeta and 13 Jbeta primers. Assay: immunoSEQ multiplex PCR; the TCRdb copy retains only in-frame clones and omits some. This table holds about 200,000 clones. Nominal health characterized the donors when sampled, though unrecorded immune exposures were likely. The CDR3 has 14 amino acids. V was pared by 4 bases and J by 6 bases, with 15 bases between. Germline CDR1 reads MGHDK; CDR2 reads SYGVNS. This clonotype was obtained from a girl aged 2 to 10 in good health and CMV-seropositive. The sequenced material came from PBMCs. The chain has TRBV25-1 and TRBJ1-1, with D tentatively TRBD1 (6 bases). CDR3 sequence (DNA): TGTGCCAGCAGTGCCCGAACAGGGTACGCTGAAGCTTTCTTT. As protein: CASSARTGYAEAFF.